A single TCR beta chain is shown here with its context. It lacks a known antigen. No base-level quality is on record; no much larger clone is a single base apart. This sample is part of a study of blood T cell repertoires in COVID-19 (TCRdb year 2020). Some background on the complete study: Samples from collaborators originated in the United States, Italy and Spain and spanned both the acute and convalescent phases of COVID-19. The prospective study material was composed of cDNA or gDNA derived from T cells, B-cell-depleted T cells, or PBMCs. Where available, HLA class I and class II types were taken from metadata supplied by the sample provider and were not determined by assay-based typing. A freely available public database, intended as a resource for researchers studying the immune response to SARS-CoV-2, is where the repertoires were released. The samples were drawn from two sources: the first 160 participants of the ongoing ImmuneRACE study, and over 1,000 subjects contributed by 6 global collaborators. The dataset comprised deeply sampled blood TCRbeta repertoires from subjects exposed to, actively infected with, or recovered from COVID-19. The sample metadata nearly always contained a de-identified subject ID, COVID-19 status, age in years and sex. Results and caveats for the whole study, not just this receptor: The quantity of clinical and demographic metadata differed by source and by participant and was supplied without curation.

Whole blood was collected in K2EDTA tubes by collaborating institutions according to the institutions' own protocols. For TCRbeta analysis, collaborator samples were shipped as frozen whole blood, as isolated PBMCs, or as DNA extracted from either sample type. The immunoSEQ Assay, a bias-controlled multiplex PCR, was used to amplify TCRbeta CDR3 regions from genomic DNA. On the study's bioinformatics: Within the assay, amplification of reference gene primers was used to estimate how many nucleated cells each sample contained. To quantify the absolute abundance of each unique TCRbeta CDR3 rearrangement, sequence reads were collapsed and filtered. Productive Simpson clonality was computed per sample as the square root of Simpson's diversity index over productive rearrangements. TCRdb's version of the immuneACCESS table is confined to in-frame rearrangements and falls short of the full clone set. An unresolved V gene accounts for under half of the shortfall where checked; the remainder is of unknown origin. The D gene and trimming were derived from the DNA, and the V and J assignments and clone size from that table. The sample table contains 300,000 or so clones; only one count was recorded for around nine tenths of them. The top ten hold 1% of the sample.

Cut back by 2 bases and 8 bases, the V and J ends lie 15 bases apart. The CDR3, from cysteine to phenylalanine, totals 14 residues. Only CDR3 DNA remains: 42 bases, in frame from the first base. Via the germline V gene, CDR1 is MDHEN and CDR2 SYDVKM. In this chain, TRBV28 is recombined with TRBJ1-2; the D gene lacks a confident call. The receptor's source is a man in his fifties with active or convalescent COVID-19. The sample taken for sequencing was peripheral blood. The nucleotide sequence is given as TGTGCCAGCAGTTTAGGAGGAGTGGGAGGGGGCTACACCTTC. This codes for CASSLGGVGGGYTF.